A single sample is the source of the 27 T cell receptor beta chains below, sequenced in a study of cytomegalovirus exposure and HLA in healthy donors. PCR was performed using 60 Vbeta and 13 Jbeta primers. Using immunoSEQ multiplex PCR, the repertoire was profiled, and TCRdb retains in-frame clones only, with some absent. The sample holds 100,000 or so clones, around 85% seen once. The sequenced sample was PBMCs. The receptors come from a young man in good health and CMV-seronegative.

The chain has TRBV7-2 and TRBJ2-3, with 10 bases that match TRBD2. With 5 bases clipped from V and 5 bases from J, the junction kept 16 bases outside the gene matches. In germline, CDR1 is SGHTA, CDR2 FQGNSA. This CDR3 comprises 18 residues. The CDR3 protein is CASSLLLTSGTDRDTQYF. DNA of the CDR3: TGTGCCAGCAGCCTCCTGTTAACTAGCGGGACCGACCGAGATACGCAGTATTTT.

This chain joins TRBV29-1 and TRBJ1-4; 7 bases align to TRBD1. There are 14 residues in the CDR3. V gave up 5 bases and J gave up 7 bases; unmatched junction bases: 10. Per the germline V gene, CDR1 is SQVTM and CDR2 is ANQGSEA. DNA for the CDR3: TGCAGCGTTCGGGAATCAGGGGGAAGTGAAAAACTGTTTTTT. It codes for CSVRESGGSEKLFF.

The CDR3 bases are TGTGCCAGCACCTTGGGACAGGGTTTCACTGAAGCTTTCTTT. Amino acids: CASTLGQGFTEAFF. The J gene is TRBJ1-1, the V gene TRBV28; 9 positions match TRBD1. V shed 7 bases and J 4 bases; nucleotides not matched to a gene: 7. The CDR3 contains 14 residues. Germline V gene lookup returns CDR1 MDHEN and CDR2 SYDVKM.

The chain employs TRBV5-6 and TRBJ2-7; D perhaps matches TRBD2 (6 bases). Trimming pared 0 bases from V and 7 bases from J, leaving 17 bases between. Germline assignment: CDR1 SGHDT and CDR2 YYEEEE. The CDR3 is made up of 15 amino acids. CDR3 sequence: CASSLVSTPGGEQYF. The DNA for the CDR3 is TGTGCCAGCAGCTTGGTGTCGACGCCTGGGGGGGAGCAGTACTTC.

The chain joins TRBV4-1 to TRBJ1-4; D unresolved. V was cut by 3 bases and J by 7 bases, with 6 bases left in between. Germline V gene data show CDR1 as MGHRA and CDR2 as YSYEKL. This CDR3 has 12 residues. The CDR3 loop is CASSQGSEKLFF. The CDR3 nucleotides are TGCGCCAGCAGCCAGGGGAGTGAAAAACTGTTTTTT.

This clone was seen only once. This chain links TRBV6-1 with TRBJ2-7; D remains ambiguous. Germline CDR1 MNHNS, CDR2 SASEGT. This CDR3 comprises 13 residues. V lost 6 bases to trimming and J lost 0 bases, with 9 bases between them. The CDR3 loop is CASSPSSSYEQYF. DNA of the CDR3: TGTGCCAGCAGCCCTTCGAGCTCCTACGAGCAGTACTTC.

The chain recombines TRBV5-4 with TRBJ1-1; D perhaps matches TRBD1 (6 bases). The CDR3 length is 15 residues. V lost 3 bases and J lost 3, with 15 bases in between. Germline-derived CDR1 and CDR2 are SGHNT and YYREEE (reference sequence). The CDR3 is CASSSPEGGDTEAFF. For the CDR3, the DNA is TGTGCCAGCAGCTCCCCGGAGGGGGGGGACACTGAAGCTTTCTTT.

The J gene is TRBJ2-7, the V gene TRBV29-1; D unresolved. Germline V gives CDR1 SQVTM, CDR2 ANQGSEA. The CDR3 sequence is 13 residues long. The V gene lost 7 bases and the J gene lost 4 bases, with 17 bases spanning the gap. Here the CDR3 DNA reads TGCAGCGCCCGCCATGGAGTCGCATACGAGCAGTACTTC. Translated: CSARHGVAYEQYF.

This clone came up a few times. The CDR3 region is CASSDRGRRAFF. CDR3 nucleotides: TGTGCCAGCAGTGACAGGGGGCGACGCGCTTTCTTT. The V and J genes are TRBV6-5 and TRBJ1-1; 10 positions match TRBD1. Looked up from germline, CDR1 is MNHEY and CDR2 is SVGAGI. The CDR3 has 12 residues. V lost 5 bases to trimming and J lost 11 bases; unmatched junction nucleotides: 5.

This rearrangement joins TRBV7-9 to TRBJ1-1; 8 positions agree with TRBD1. V shed 4 bases, J shed 1 base, and the junction held 2 bases outside the gene matches. This CDR3 is built from 14 residues. In germline, CDR1 is SEHNR, CDR2 FQNEAQ (reference sequence). The chain's CDR3 is CASSSDRGNTEAFF. CDR3 bases: TGTGCCAGCAGCTCCGACAGGGGGAACACTGAAGCTTTCTTT.

A single count supports this clone. The V and J genes are TRBV19 and TRBJ1-5; D gene ambiguous. Trimming shortened V by 5 bases and J by 4 bases, and 6 bases separated the two germline ends. CDR3 length: 12 amino acids. Per the germline V gene, CDR1 is LNHDA and CDR2 is SQIVND (reference sequence). For the CDR3, the DNA is TGTGCCAGTAGTCCAAAAAATCAGCCCCAGCATTTT. Its translation is CASSPKNQPQHF.

V and J are TRBV18 and TRBJ1-5; 7 bases agree with TRBD1. Germline lookup yields CDR1 KGHSH and CDR2 LQKENI. Trimming took 3 bases from V and 5 from J; bases not matched to a gene: 4. The CDR3 loop spans 14 amino acids. CDR3 nucleotides: TGTGCCAGCTCACCCGACAGGGAGGATCAGCCCCAGCATTTT. It encodes CASSPDREDQPQHF.

This rearrangement joins TRBV5-6 to TRBJ2-3; 8 nucleotides agree with TRBD2. The CDR3 has 12 amino acids. Per germline, CDR1 SGHDT and CDR2 YYEEEE. V gave up 0 bases and J gave up 11 bases; unmatched junction bases: 2. CDR3 protein: CASSLGLAKQYF. The CDR3 coding sequence is TGTGCCAGCAGCTTGGGACTAGCGAAGCAGTATTTT.

This clone was counted between two and nine times. V and J are TRBV27 and TRBJ2-3; 7 bases map to TRBD1. Germline lookup yields CDR1 MNHEY and CDR2 SMNVEV (reference sequence). Losses at the gene ends were 5 bases for V and 1 base for J; bases not matched to a gene: 9. The CDR3 length is 16 residues. CDR3 region: CASSPLDRLGTDTQYF. In DNA, the CDR3 is TGTGCCAGCAGTCCCCTGGACAGGCTGGGCACAGATACGCAGTATTTT.

The rearrangement links TRBV7-2 to TRBJ2-5; no clear D. The length of the CDR3 is 13 residues. The germline CDR1 and CDR2 sequences are SGHTA and FQGNSA. V was clipped by 0 bases and J by 4 bases, with 6 bases between them. In DNA, the CDR3 is TGTGCCAGCAGCTTAGCTGGGCGAGAGACCCAGTACTTC. Amino acids: CASSLAGRETQYF.

The CDR3: CASSSLGRDGGYTF. DNA for the CDR3: TGTGCCAGCAGTTCCCTAGGCCGGGATGGCGGCTACACCTTC. The chain has TRBV6-6 and TRBJ1-2; D not certain. V dropped 4 bases and J dropped 8 bases, with 17 bases sitting between them. The CDR3 runs to 14 residues. Germline V gene data show CDR1 as MNHNY and CDR2 as SVGAGI (reference sequence).

J is TRBJ2-2 and V is TRBV7-6; the D is unclear. There are 15 residues in the CDR3. V lost 5 bases and J lost 6, with 16 bases in between. From germline, CDR1 is SGHVS and CDR2 FNYEAQ. In DNA, the CDR3 is TGTGCCAGCAGCCGTAGAGCTAGTACCCCCGGGGAGCTGTTTTTT. This translates into CASSRRASTPGELFF. Based on the CDR3 plus reference TRBV7-6 and TRBJ2-2, the full variable domain is GAGVSQSPRYKVTKRGQDVALRCDPISGHVSLYWYRQALGQGPEFLTYFNYEAQQDKSGLPNDRFSAERPEGSISTLTIQRTEQRDSAMYRCASSRRASTPGELFFGEGSRLTVL.

The rearrangement uses TRBV4-1 and TRBJ2-2; 9 bases fit TRBD1. There are 16 residues in the CDR3. Germline CDR1 reads MGHRA; CDR2 reads YSYEKL. With V trimmed by 1 base and J by 4 bases, 4 bases remained unmatched. The CDR3 loop reads CASSQGGTGLTGELFF. Written as DNA, the CDR3 is TGCGCCAGCAGCCAAGGCGGGACAGGGCTCACCGGGGAGCTGTTTTTT.

The chain combines TRBV10-3 with TRBJ2-5; 11 bases fit TRBD2. The V gene's germline CDR1 is ENHRY and CDR2 SYGVKD. The CDR3 has 15 amino acids. J was trimmed by 5 bases and V by 4 bases; bases with no gene match: 6. This chain's CDR3 is CAISATSGEGETQYF. The CDR3 nucleotides are TGTGCCATCAGTGCGACTAGCGGGGAGGGGGAGACCCAGTACTTC.

The V call is TRBV6-5, the J call TRBJ2-1; tentatively, D is TRBD1 (6 bases). The CDR3 consists of 15 residues. Germline CDR1 reads MNHEY; CDR2 reads SVGAGI. V was cut by 6 bases and J by 4 bases, with 16 bases left in between. DNA for the CDR3: TGTGCCAGCAGCCTTCGACAGGACTTTTACAATGAGCAGTTCTTC. This gives the protein CASSLRQDFYNEQFF.

The CDR3 sequence: CASSLPGTSVFTDTQYF. Written as DNA, the CDR3 is TGTGCCAGCAGCTTGCCGGGGACTAGCGTGTTCACAGATACGCAGTATTTT. This rearrangement joins TRBV7-9 to TRBJ2-3, with 10 bases matching TRBD2. CDR1 and CDR2 (germline): SEHNR, FQNEAQ (reference sequence). The ends lost 3 bases at V and 2 bases at J; junction bases unmatched: 8. The CDR3 is 17 amino acids.

The V call is TRBV28, the J call TRBJ1-3; 7 bases align to TRBD1. The CDR3 runs to 15 residues. Trimming at V came to 6 bases and at J to 1 base, leaving 6 bases not matched to a gene. CDR1 is MDHEN and CDR2 is SYDVKM in the germline V gene. This chain's CDR3 is CASSPGGRSGNTIYF. The CDR3 DNA follows: TGTGCCAGCAGCCCAGGGGGAAGATCTGGAAACACCATATATTTT.

The chain recombines TRBV4-2 with TRBJ2-5, with 16 bases lining up with TRBD2. Unmatched junction bases numbered 8, after V lost 5 bases and J lost 2 bases. Germline values: CDR1 LGHNA, CDR2 YNFKEQ. The CDR3 extends over 18 amino acids. CDR3 protein: CASSFGTSGGAGQETQYF. CDR3 sequence (DNA): TGTGCCAGCAGCTTTGGGACTAGCGGGGGGGCGGGACAAGAGACCCAGTACTTC.

The chain couples TRBV19 to TRBJ1-2; the D gene is possibly TRBD1 (6 bases). Per germline, CDR1 LNHDA and CDR2 SQIVND (reference sequence). The V gene lost 7 bases and the J gene lost 1 base, with 16 bases spanning the gap. The CDR3 extends over 15 amino acids. The chain's CDR3 is CASIKEQGYNYGYTF. As DNA, the CDR3 is TGTGCCAGTATCAAGGAACAGGGCTATAACTATGGCTACACCTTC. Combining the CDR3 with reference TRBV19 and TRBJ1-2 gives the whole variable domain DGGITQSPKYLFRKEGQNVTLSCEQNLNHDAMYWYRQDPGQGLRLIYYSQIVNDFQKGDIAEGYSVSREKKESFPLTVTSAQKNPTAFYLCASIKEQGYNYGYTFGSGTRLTVV.

Only a few counts were recorded for this clone. V and J are TRBV25-1 and TRBJ2-2; TRBD2 is a possible D gene (6 bases). The CDR3 length is 12 residues. Germline CDR1 reads MGHDK; CDR2 reads SYGVNS. The V end was cut by 11 bases, the J end by 5 bases, with 12 bases between. CDR3 in amino acids: CAVWGGTGELFF. CDR3 sequence (DNA): TGTGCCGTCTGGGGAGGAACCGGGGAGCTGTTTTTT.

The chain employs TRBV5-6 and TRBJ2-2; 15 positions agree with TRBD2. The CDR3 totals 18 residues. Germline lookup yields CDR1 SGHDT and CDR2 YYEEEE. V was clipped by 2 bases and J by 7 bases; unmatched bases: 9. The CDR3 is CASSLPPGLAGGNGELFF. CDR3 nucleotide sequence: TGTGCCAGCAGCTTACCCCCCGGACTAGCGGGAGGGAACGGGGAGCTGTTTTTT.

The V gene is TRBV5-4, the J gene TRBJ1-1; D is possibly TRBD1 (6 bases). This CDR3 spans 14 amino acids. Germline V gene lookup returns CDR1 SGHNT and CDR2 YYREEE (reference sequence). Trimming cost V 2 bases and J 2 bases, with 10 bases left between them. The CDR3 spells CASSLQGQNTEAFF. CDR3 nucleotides: TGTGCCAGCAGCTTACAGGGACAAAACACTGAAGCTTTCTTT.